The T cell receptor (beta chain) under discussion was sequenced for a study of blood T cell repertoires in COVID-19. Here immunoSEQ multiplex PCR was the method, and the copy in TCRdb shows in-frame clones only, minus some. The table includes 150,000 to 200,000 clones, around 87% detected once. The sample was peripheral blood. The sequence was collected from a woman aged 30 to 39 with active or convalescent COVID-19.

The CDR3 DNA follows: TGTGCCAGCAGCAGCGGGAGGTTGGACACCGGGGAGCTGTTTTTT. This codes for CASSSGRLDTGELFF. The chain uses TRBV5-4 and TRBJ2-2; the match to TRBD2 covers 9 bases. Per germline, CDR1 SGHNT and CDR2 YYREEE (reference sequence). The V segment lost 4 bases and the J segment 3 bases; nucleotides outside the gene matches: 4. The CDR3 spans 15 residues.